Described below is a single T cell receptor (beta chain) sequence and its context. Its specificity is not known. Other DNA sequences in the sample encode the same CDR3. PCR employed 60 Vbeta and 13 Jbeta primers. Libraries were prepared by immunoSEQ multiplex PCR; TCRdb keeps only in-frame clonotypes and omits some of them. The sample records 90,000 or so clones, just under 80% being singletons. The record originates from a study of cytomegalovirus exposure and HLA in healthy donors. The wider study: The roughly 100 million unique TCR beta sequences, from around 200 million T cells, were found by an earlier analysis.

Study-level results: Associated with cytomegalovirus, according to the listing, were some 150 TCR beta chains. Reportedly, TCR beta sequences accurately predicted HLA-A and HLA-B alleles in most subjects.

CDR1 PRHDT and CDR2 FYEKMQ come from the germline V gene (reference sequence). The CDR3 is 17 residues long. V lost 3 bases to trimming and J lost 4 bases; unmatched junction nucleotides: 9. The chain is built from TRBV13 and TRBJ2-5; 12 bases line up with TRBD2. The source material was PBMCs. This receptor was taken from a male donor in good health and CMV-seropositive. CDR3 amino acids: CASSLGTSGRYRETQYF. The CDR3 nucleotides read TGTGCCAGCAGCTTGGGTACTAGCGGGAGGTATCGAGAGACCCAGTACTTC.